This T cell receptor beta chain was identified during a study of T-cell reconstitution after alpha-beta-depleted transplantation in children. Study-level points and caveats: Surviving recipient T cells and intrathymic progenitors accounted for some patients' high TCRbeta diversity at day 60. Newly produced T cells mostly provided counts and TCRbeta diversity after one year, as hyperexpanded clones declined. Roughly two months post-transplant, alpha-beta T cells reportedly originated from several hundred graft clones that had expanded.

V trimming: 11 bases; J trimming: 4 bases; junction bases outside the gene matches: 13. The length of the CDR3 is 14 residues. Preparing the TCRbeta library involved the use of unique molecular identifiers. TCRdb re-derived calls from the PCR reads in MiXCR, one entry per CDR3 protein. The sample holds approximately 1,000,000 distinct CDR3 sequences, roughly 29% seen once. In its sample, this clonotype was seen a few times. Its specificity is not known. The gene calls are TRBV12-3 or TRBV12-4 and TRBJ2-5; 7 bases line up with TRBD1. This clonotype was obtained from a boy under three years old who had a stem cell transplant for SCID, so the T cells may come from the graft donor. Sequenced material: PBMCs, mostly from graft donor cells, taken 360 days after TCRalphabeta/CD19-depleted stem cell transplant. The CDR3 DNA is TGTGCCGCGGGTACAGGGGATGTGCGAGAGACCCAGTACTTC. Protein sequence: CAAGTGDVRETQYF.